The 10 T cell receptor beta chains below were found in one sample sequenced in a study of shared clonotypes between healthy human individuals. The protocol was immunoSEQ multiplex PCR, while the TCRdb copy is restricted to in-frame clones and leaves out a portion. The table lists under 1 million clones, roughly 96% of them singletons. Naive CD8 cells were CD45RO-negative, positively selected for CCR7, excluding terminally differentiated effector memory CD45RA+ cells. The specimen was naive CD8+ T cells sorted from blood. These receptors all stem from a man aged 25 to 40 in good health.

The gene calls are TRBV6-6 and TRBJ2-1, with TRBD2 as a possible D gene (6 bases). The CDR3 sequence is 13 residues long. Germline loops: CDR1 MNHNY, CDR2 SVGAGI (reference sequence). Between the trimmed V and J ends, which lost 8 bases and 3 bases, there was a span of 11 bases. CDR3 DNA sequence: TGTGCCAGCGGAGGGGCGGTCTACAATGAGCAGTTCTTC. Protein product: CASGGAVYNEQFF.

The rearrangement joins TRBV11-3 to TRBJ2-7, with D unclear. V lost 5 bases and J lost 5, with 10 bases in between. Germline V gives CDR1 SGHNT, CDR2 YENEEA. CDR3 size: 12 residues. The DNA for the CDR3 is TGTGCCAGCAGCCCCAGTAGTAACGAGCAGTACTTC. It codes for CASSPSSNEQYF.

The V gene is TRBV7-9, the J gene TRBJ2-5; D gene ambiguous. This CDR3 comprises 12 residues. The germline gives CDR1 SEHNR, CDR2 FQNEAQ (reference sequence). Trimming shortened V by 4 bases and J by 3 bases, and 6 bases separated the two germline ends. The chain's CDR3 is CASSWAEETQYF. CDR3 nucleotides: TGTGCCAGCAGCTGGGCAGAAGAGACCCAGTACTTC. Filled out from reference TRBV7-9 and TRBJ2-5, the complete variable domain reads DTGVSQNPRHKITKRGQNVTFRCDPISEHNRLYWYRQTLGQGPEFLTYFQNEAQLEKSRLLSDRFSAERPKGSFSTLEIQRTEQGDSAMYLCASSWAEETQYFGPGTRLLVL.

The chain has TRBV9 and TRBJ1-3, with D unclear. This CDR3 comprises 15 residues. V was shortened by 0 bases and J by 0 bases, with 7 bases between the two germline ends. CDR1 SGDLS and CDR2 YYNGEE come from the germline V gene. The chain's CDR3 is CASSVDSFSGNTIYF. DNA of the CDR3: TGTGCCAGCAGCGTAGACAGCTTCTCTGGAAACACCATATATTTT.

This clone was counted once. The chain links TRBV4-1 to TRBJ1-1, with D uncertain. With 4 bases removed from V and 8 bases from J, the gap between germline ends came to 11 bases. Germline CDR1 reads MGHRA; CDR2 reads YSYEKL. The CDR3 runs to 12 residues. Written as DNA, the CDR3 is TGCGCCAGCAGCCGGACCGAGGGAGAAGCTTTCTTT. Translating gives CASSRTEGEAFF.

This clone came up once. The rearrangement links TRBV11-2 to TRBJ2-3; maybe TRBD1 (5 bases). Germline V gene sequence: CDR1 SGHAT, CDR2 FQNNGV. This CDR3 is 14 amino acids long. Trimming pared 5 bases from V and 10 bases from J, leaving 19 bases between. The CDR3 protein is CASSITEGAVAQYF. The CDR3 nucleotides are TGTGCCAGCAGCATCACCGAAGGGGCGGTGGCGCAGTATTTT.

This clone was counted once. The J gene is TRBJ2-3, the V gene TRBV9, with TRBD2 matching over 12 bases. This CDR3 is built from 18 residues. From germline, CDR1 is SGDLS and CDR2 YYNGEE. V trimming: 4 bases; J trimming: 2 bases; junction bases outside the gene matches: 11. The CDR3 protein is CASSPGLAGLPFTDTQYF. In DNA form, the CDR3 reads TGTGCCAGCAGCCCTGGACTAGCGGGATTACCTTTCACAGATACGCAGTATTTT.

The rearrangement joins TRBV5-1 to TRBJ1-4, with D possibly being TRBD1 (5 bases). The CDR3 consists of 16 residues. Trimming removed 0 bases at V and 8 bases at J, with 17 bases between. Germline assignment: CDR1 SGHRS and CDR2 YFSETQ. Written as DNA, the CDR3 is TGCGCCAGCAGCTTGGACCCGCGGGACCTAGAGGAAAAACTGTTTTTT. Translating it yields CASSLDPRDLEEKLFF.

V is TRBV27 and J is TRBJ1-1; no definite D call. The CDR3 extends over 13 amino acids. In germline, CDR1 is MNHEY, CDR2 SMNVEV (reference sequence). Trimming took off 4 bases at V and 3 bases at J, with 9 bases between the two ends. The CDR3, as DNA: TGTGCCAGCAGTTCCGGGGTTTACACTGAAGCTTTCTTT. Protein product: CASSSGVYTEAFF.

The chain joins TRBV27 to TRBJ2-2; D unresolved. CDR1 and CDR2 from the germline V gene are MNHEY and SMNVEV (reference sequence). V shed 7 bases and J shed 1 base, with 13 bases lying between them. The CDR3 sequence is 15 residues long. In DNA, the CDR3 is TGTGCCAGCAAGTTGGGTACGGGGAACACCGGGGAGCTGTTTTTT. Translation: CASKLGTGNTGELFF.